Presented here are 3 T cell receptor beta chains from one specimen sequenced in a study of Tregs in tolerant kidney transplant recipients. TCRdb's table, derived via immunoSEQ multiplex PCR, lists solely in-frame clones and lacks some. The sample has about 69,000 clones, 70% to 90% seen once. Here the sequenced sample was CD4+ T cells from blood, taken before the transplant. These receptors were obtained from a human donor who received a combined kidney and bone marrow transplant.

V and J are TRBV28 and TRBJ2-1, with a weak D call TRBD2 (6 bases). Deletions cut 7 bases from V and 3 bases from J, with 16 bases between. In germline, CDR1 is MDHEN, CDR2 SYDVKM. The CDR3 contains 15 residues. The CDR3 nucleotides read TGTGCCAGCAATAAAGCAGGGACTGACTACAATGAGCAGTTCTTC. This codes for CASNKAGTDYNEQFF.

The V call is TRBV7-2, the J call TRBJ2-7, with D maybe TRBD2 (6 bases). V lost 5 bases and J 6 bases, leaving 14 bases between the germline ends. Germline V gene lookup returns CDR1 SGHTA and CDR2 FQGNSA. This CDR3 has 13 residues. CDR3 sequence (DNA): TGTGCCAGCAGCGTTAAGGCCGGGGGCGAGCAGTACTTC. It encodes CASSVKAGGEQYF.

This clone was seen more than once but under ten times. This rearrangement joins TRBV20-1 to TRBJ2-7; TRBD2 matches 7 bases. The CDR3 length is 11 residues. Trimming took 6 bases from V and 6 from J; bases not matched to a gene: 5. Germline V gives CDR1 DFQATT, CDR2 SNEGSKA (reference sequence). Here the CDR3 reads CSAALASEQYF. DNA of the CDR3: TGCAGTGCCGCACTAGCGTCCGAGCAGTACTTC.